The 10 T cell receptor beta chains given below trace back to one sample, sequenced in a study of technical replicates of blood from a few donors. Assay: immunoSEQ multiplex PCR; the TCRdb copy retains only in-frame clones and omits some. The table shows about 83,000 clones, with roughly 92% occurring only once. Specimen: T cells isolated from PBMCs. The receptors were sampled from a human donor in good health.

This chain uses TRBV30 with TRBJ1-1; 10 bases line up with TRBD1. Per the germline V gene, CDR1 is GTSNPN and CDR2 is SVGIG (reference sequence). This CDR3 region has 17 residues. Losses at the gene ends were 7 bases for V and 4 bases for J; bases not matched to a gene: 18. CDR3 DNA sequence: TGTGCCTCCCAAAACCGGGACAGGGGATTAGTGGTCACTGAAGCTTTCTTT. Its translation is CASQNRDRGLVVTEAFF.

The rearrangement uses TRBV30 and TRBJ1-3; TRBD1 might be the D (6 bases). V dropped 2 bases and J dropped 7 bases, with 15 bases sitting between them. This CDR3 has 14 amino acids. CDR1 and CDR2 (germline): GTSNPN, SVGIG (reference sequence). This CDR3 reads CAWSTGQKMNTIYF. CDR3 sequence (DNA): TGTGCCTGGAGTACGGGACAAAAAATGAACACCATATATTTT. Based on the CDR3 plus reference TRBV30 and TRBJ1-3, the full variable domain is SQTIHQWPATLVQPVGSPLSLECTVEGTSNPNLYWYRQAAGRGLQLLFYSVGIGQISSEVPQNLSASRPQDRQFILSSKKLLLSDSGFYLCAWSTGQKMNTIYFGEGSWLTVV.

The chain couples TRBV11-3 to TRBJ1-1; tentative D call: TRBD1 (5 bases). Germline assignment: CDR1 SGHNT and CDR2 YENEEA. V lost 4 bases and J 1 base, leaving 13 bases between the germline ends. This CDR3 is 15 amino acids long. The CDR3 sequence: CASSSAYGANTEAFF. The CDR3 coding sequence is TGTGCCAGCAGCTCAGCTTATGGGGCGAACACTGAAGCTTTCTTT.

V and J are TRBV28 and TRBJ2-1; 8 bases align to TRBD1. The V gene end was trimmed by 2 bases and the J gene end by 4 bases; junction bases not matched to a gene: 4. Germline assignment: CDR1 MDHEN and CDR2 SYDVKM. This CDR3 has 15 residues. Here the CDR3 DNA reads TGTGCCAGCAGTTTAAAGGACAGGGCATACAATGAGCAGTTCTTC. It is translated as CASSLKDRAYNEQFF.

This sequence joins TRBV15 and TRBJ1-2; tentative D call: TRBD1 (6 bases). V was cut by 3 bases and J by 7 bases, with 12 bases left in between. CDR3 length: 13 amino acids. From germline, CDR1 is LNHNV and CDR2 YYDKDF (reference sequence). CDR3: CATSRRTDSGYTF. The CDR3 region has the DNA TGTGCCACCAGCAGGAGGACAGATAGTGGCTACACCTTC.

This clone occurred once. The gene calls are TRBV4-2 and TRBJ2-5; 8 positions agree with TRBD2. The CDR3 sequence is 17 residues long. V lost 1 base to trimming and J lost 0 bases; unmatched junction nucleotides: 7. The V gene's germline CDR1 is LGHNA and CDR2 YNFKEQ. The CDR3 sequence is CASSQVWAGGHQETQYF. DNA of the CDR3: TGTGCCAGCAGCCAAGTTTGGGCGGGGGGCCACCAAGAGACCCAGTACTTC.

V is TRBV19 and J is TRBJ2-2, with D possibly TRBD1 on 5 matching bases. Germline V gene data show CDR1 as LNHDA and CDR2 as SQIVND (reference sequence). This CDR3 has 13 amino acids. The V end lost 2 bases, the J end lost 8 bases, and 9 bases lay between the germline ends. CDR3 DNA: TGTGCCAGTAGTATACAGGGTTTAGGGGAGCTGTTTTTT. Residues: CASSIQGLGELFF.

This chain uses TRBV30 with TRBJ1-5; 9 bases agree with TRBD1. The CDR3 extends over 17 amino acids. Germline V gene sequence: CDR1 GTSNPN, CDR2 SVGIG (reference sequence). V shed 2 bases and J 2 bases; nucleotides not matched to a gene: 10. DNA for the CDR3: TGTGCCTGGAGTACCGGACAGGGGAGGGTTGGCAATCAGCCCCAGCATTTT. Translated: CAWSTGQGRVGNQPQHF.

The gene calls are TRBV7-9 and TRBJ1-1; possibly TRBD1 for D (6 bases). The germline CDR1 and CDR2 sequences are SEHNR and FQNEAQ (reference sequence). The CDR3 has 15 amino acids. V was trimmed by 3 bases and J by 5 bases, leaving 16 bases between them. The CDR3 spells CASSFAMNRETEAFF. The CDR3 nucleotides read TGTGCCAGCAGCTTCGCCATGAACAGGGAAACTGAAGCTTTCTTT.

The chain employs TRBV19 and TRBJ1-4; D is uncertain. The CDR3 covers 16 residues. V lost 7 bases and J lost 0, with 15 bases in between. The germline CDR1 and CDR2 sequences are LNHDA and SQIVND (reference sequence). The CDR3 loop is CASTRREAATNEKLFF. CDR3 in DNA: TGTGCCAGTACTAGGCGAGAGGCTGCAACTAATGAAAAACTGTTTTTT.